A selection of T cell receptor beta chains follows, all from one sample in a study of OX40 agonist ivuxolimab in advanced cancers. Data came from immunoSEQ multiplex PCR; TCRdb stores just in-frame clones and leaves some out. Among about 68,000 clones listed, roughly four fifths were seen once. The sequences come from CD4+ or CD8+ T cells sorted from blood, collected in a trial of the OX40 agonist ivuxolimab. Receptor source: an adult with an advanced solid tumor such as melanoma, head and neck, liver or kidney cancer. CDR3s include the opening cysteine and the closing phenylalanine or tryptophan. Each record gives: CDR3 protein, CDR3 DNA, V gene, clone size, J gene, D gene. A D gene is named only where the DNA matches it firmly. Size values are once, few and many counts, or a class for expanded clones, and some rows have none.

CDR3aa: CASSQVTASGYTF
CDR3nt: TGTGCCAGCAGCCAAGTAACCGCCTCGGGCTACACCTTC
v_gene: TRBV14
abundance: NA
j_gene: TRBJ1-2
d_gene: NA

CDR3aa: CASSLGQDRYGYTF
CDR3nt: TGCGCCAGCAGCTTGGGACAGGACCGCTATGGCTACACCTTC
v_gene: TRBV5-1
abundance: NA
j_gene: TRBJ1-2
d_gene: NA

CDR3aa: CASSPDSFNEKLFF
CDR3nt: TGCGCCAGCAGCCCGGACAGTTTTAATGAAAAACTGTTTTTT
v_gene: TRBV5-1
abundance: few
j_gene: TRBJ1-4
d_gene: NA

CDR3aa: CASSLDREKTEAFF
CDR3nt: TGTGCCAGCAGTCTGGACAGGGAAAAAACTGAAGCTTTCTTT
v_gene: TRBV28
abundance: NA
j_gene: TRBJ1-1
d_gene: TRBD1

CDR3aa: CASRTDRRNTEAFF
CDR3nt: TGTGCCAGTAGGACGGACAGGAGGAACACTGAAGCTTTCTTT
v_gene: TRBV19
abundance: NA
j_gene: TRBJ1-1
d_gene: TRBD1

CDR3aa: CASSPAPNYGYTF
CDR3nt: TGCGCCAGCAGCCCGGCGCCCAACTATGGCTACACCTTC
v_gene: TRBV5-1
abundance: once
j_gene: TRBJ1-2
d_gene: NA

CDR3aa: CASSYRIGTEAFF
CDR3nt: TGTGCCAGCAGTTACCGAATAGGAACTGAAGCTTTCTTT
v_gene: TRBV6-5
abundance: NA
j_gene: TRBJ1-1
d_gene: NA

CDR3aa: CASSLRGTTEAFF
CDR3nt: TGTGCCAGCAGCTTAAGGGGGACAACTGAAGCTTTCTTT
v_gene: TRBV7-2
abundance: NA
j_gene: TRBJ1-1
d_gene: NA

CDR3aa: CASTGGRARDTQYF
CDR3nt: TGTGCCAGCACTGGCGGGAGGGCCAGAGATACGCAGTATTTT
v_gene: TRBV2
abundance: NA
j_gene: TRBJ2-3
d_gene: TRBD2

CDR3aa: CASSSSGVQETQYF
CDR3nt: TGCGCCAGCAGCTCCAGTGGGGTTCAAGAGACCCAGTACTTC
v_gene: TRBV5-1
abundance: NA
j_gene: TRBJ2-5
d_gene: NA

CDR3aa: CSVEDRYRGSGNTIYF
CDR3nt: TGCAGCGTTGAAGATAGGTACAGGGGGTCGGGAAACACCATATATTTT
v_gene: TRBV29-1
abundance: NA
j_gene: TRBJ1-3
d_gene: TRBD1

CDR3aa: CASSLDGTGYNEQFF
CDR3nt: TGCGCCAGCAGCTTGGATGGGACAGGGTACAATGAGCAGTTCTTC
v_gene: TRBV5-1
abundance: NA
j_gene: TRBJ2-1
d_gene: TRBD1

CDR3aa: CASSLVGLTGELFF
CDR3nt: TGTGCCAGCAGCTTAGTGGGACTCACCGGGGAGCTGTTTTTT
v_gene: TRBV7-2
abundance: NA
j_gene: TRBJ2-2
d_gene: NA

CDR3aa: CASSFRDPGTDTQYF
CDR3nt: TGTGCCAGCAGCTTTCGGGATCCCGGCACAGATACGCAGTATTTT
v_gene: TRBV7-2
abundance: NA
j_gene: TRBJ2-3
d_gene: NA

CDR3aa: CASSLARQTQYF
CDR3nt: TGTGCCAGCAGCTTAGCGCGCCAGACCCAGTACTTC
v_gene: TRBV7-6
abundance: NA
j_gene: TRBJ2-5
d_gene: NA

CDR3aa: CASRKFGQGTETQYF
CDR3nt: TGCGCCAGCAGAAAGTTTGGACAGGGAACAGAGACCCAGTACTTC
v_gene: TRBV5-1
abundance: once
j_gene: TRBJ2-5
d_gene: TRBD1

CDR3aa: CASRAGGTSGNTIYF
CDR3nt: TGTGCCAGCAGGGCAGGGGGCACTTCTGGAAACACCATATATTTT
v_gene: TRBV7-2
abundance: NA
j_gene: TRBJ1-3
d_gene: TRBD1

CDR3aa: CASSGSAANYGYTF
CDR3nt: TGTGCCAGCAGTGGGTCGGCAGCTAACTATGGCTACACCTTC
v_gene: TRBV2
abundance: NA
j_gene: TRBJ1-2
d_gene: NA